This TCR beta chain is drawn from a study of human T cells and chemical hapten exposure. Study details: Patients received weekly diphenylcyclopropenone doses to the scalp throughout the roughly 22-week study. Study results and caveats: Donors' alopecia may make their immune response differ from healthy people's.

Documented time point: patch test 1, 2 weeks after DPC sensitization. Treatment reported: therapeutic diphenylcyclopropenone sensitization with weekly scalp DPC. Comment on this clonotype: Its matching antigen is unknown.

Original processing methods: TCR counts had a median of approximately 96,000 per sample and spanned about 20,000 to 700,000. From the RACE reads, TCRdb called clonotypes with MiXCR, one entry per CDR3 protein. TCRdb assigned the V and J calls; the authors' analysis was not used. The table records roughly 200,000 distinct CDR3 sequences, 20% to 25% of them present only once. CDR1 LGHNA and CDR2 YNFKEQ come from the germline V gene. CDR3 length: 16 residues. After removal of 8 bases from V and 0 bases from J, the junction contained 13 bases not matched to a gene. The V gene is TRBV4-2, the J gene TRBJ2-7; 7 bases agree with TRBD1. The TCR comes from a woman in her 50s with alopecia areata. Some clones in this sample may be carry-over from other donors' samples. The sample consisted of whole blood, taken in connection with sensitization to the hapten diphenylcyclopropenone (DPC). CDR3 bases: TGTGCCAGCTCTTACTGGGCCCGGGACAGCTCCTACGAGCAGTACTTC. Amino acid sequence: CASSYWARDSSYEQYF.